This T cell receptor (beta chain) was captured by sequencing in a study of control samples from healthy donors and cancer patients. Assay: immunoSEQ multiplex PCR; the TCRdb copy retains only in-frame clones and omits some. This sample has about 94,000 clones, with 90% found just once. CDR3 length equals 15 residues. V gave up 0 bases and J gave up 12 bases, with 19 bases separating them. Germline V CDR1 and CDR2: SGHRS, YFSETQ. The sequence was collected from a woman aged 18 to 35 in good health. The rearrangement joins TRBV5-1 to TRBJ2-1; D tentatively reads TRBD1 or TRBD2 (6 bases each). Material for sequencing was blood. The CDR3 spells CASSLAGGGPGGQFF. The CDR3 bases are TGCGCCAGCAGCTTGGCCGGAGGGGGGCCGGGTGGGCAGTTCTTC.